The 12 T cell receptor beta chains below all came from one sample that was sequenced in a study of blood T cell repertoires in COVID-19. TCRdb's copy holds only in-frame clones and misses some; the assay was immunoSEQ multiplex PCR. Among approximately 96,000 clones listed, 90% to 95% were seen once. Sequences were obtained from peripheral blood. The origin of the receptors is a man in his sixties with acute or convalescent COVID-19.

This chain joins TRBV10-1 and TRBJ2-2; 8 positions agree with TRBD2. This CDR3 contains 16 residues. Looked up from germline, CDR1 is WNHNN and CDR2 is SYGVQD (reference sequence). The V gene end was trimmed by 8 bases and the J gene end by 5 bases; junction bases not matched to a gene: 13. The CDR3 region is CASGDVRGGTTGELFF. The CDR3 DNA reads TGCGCCAGCGGGGATGTTCGGGGGGGGACAACCGGGGAGCTGTTTTTT.

This sequence joins TRBV19 and TRBJ2-3; TRBD2 aligns across 10 bases. This CDR3 is 15 amino acids long. V gave up 3 bases and J gave up 3 bases; unmatched junction bases: 3. Per the germline V gene, CDR1 is LNHDA and CDR2 is SQIVND (reference sequence). CDR3 protein: CASSIGAGGTDTQYF. CDR3 DNA sequence: TGTGCCAGTAGTATCGGAGCGGGAGGGACAGATACGCAGTATTTT.

The genes are TRBV27 and TRBJ1-2; 7 bases map to TRBD1. V lost 6 bases and J lost 5; bases outside the gene matches: 12. CDR1 and CDR2 (germline): MNHEY, SMNVEV (reference sequence). This CDR3 region has 15 residues. In DNA form, the CDR3 reads TGTGCCAGCAGGCAATTGACAGGGCTGAGATATGGCTACACCTTC. It is translated as CASRQLTGLRYGYTF.

CDR3 DNA sequence: TGTGCCAGCAGCCCCGGACAGGCATTTAACTATGGCTACACCTTC. Protein product: CASSPGQAFNYGYTF. The V gene is TRBV9, the J gene TRBJ1-2; 7 bases align to TRBD1. The CDR3 is made up of 15 amino acids. Per the germline V gene, CDR1 is SGDLS and CDR2 is YYNGEE. The V segment lost 4 bases and the J segment 1 base; nucleotides outside the gene matches: 7.

The chain combines TRBV10-3 with TRBJ2-1; 7 nucleotides align to TRBD2. The CDR3 covers 15 residues. Germline trimming cut 0 bases from V and 4 bases from J; bases unmatched to any gene: 3. The germline V gene has CDR1 ENHRY and CDR2 SYGVKD. The CDR3 bases are TGTGCCATCAGTGAGTCGACTAGCATTTACAATGAGCAGTTCTTC. Protein sequence: CAISESTSIYNEQFF.

V usage is TRBV2 and J usage is TRBJ2-1, with 10 bases fitting TRBD1. CDR3 length: 15 amino acids. From germline, CDR1 is SNHLY and CDR2 FYNNEI. V trimming: 7 bases; J trimming: 7 bases; junction bases outside the gene matches: 10. CDR3 residues: CASKPDRGLGNEQFF. As DNA, the CDR3 is TGTGCCAGCAAGCCAGACAGGGGGCTTGGGAATGAGCAGTTCTTC. Variable domain in full (rest from reference TRBV2 and TRBJ2-1): EPEVTQTPSHQVTQMGQEVILRCVPISNHLYFYWYRQILGQKVEFLVSFYNNEISEKSEIFDDQFSVERPDGSNFTLKIRSTKLEDSAMYFCASKPDRGLGNEQFFGPGTRLTVL.

The chain is built from TRBV11-2 and TRBJ2-2; 8 nucleotides line up with TRBD1. This CDR3 region has 15 residues. V dropped 4 bases and J dropped 2; count of bases not matched to a gene: 3. In germline, CDR1 is SGHAT, CDR2 FQNNGV. CDR3 sequence reads: CASSWTGYNTGELFF. CDR3 DNA: TGTGCCAGCAGCTGGACAGGGTATAACACCGGGGAGCTGTTTTTT.

The rearrangement uses TRBV5-6 and TRBJ2-7; no clear D. This CDR3 contains 13 residues. Per germline, CDR1 SGHDT and CDR2 YYEEEE. Trimming cost V 4 bases and J 0 bases, with 8 bases left between them. The CDR3 spells CASSPLRSYEQYF. CDR3 nucleotide sequence: TGTGCCAGCAGCCCCCTCCGCTCCTACGAGCAGTACTTC. The whole variable domain, remainder taken from reference TRBV5-6 and TRBJ2-7, is DAGVTQSPTHLIKTRGQQVTLRCSPKSGHDTVSWYQQALGQGPQFIFQYYEEEERQRGNFPDRFSGHQFPNYSSELNVNALLLGDSALYLCASSPLRSYEQYFGPGTRLTVT.

The rearrangement links TRBV19 to TRBJ2-7; D is perhaps TRBD1 (6 bases). CDR1 is LNHDA, CDR2 SQIVND, per germline (reference sequence). With 4 bases removed from V and 6 bases from J, the gap between germline ends came to 16 bases. The CDR3 has 14 amino acids. CDR3 loop: CASSKGQGPAEQYF. CDR3 in DNA: TGTGCCAGTAGTAAGGGACAAGGCCCCGCCGAGCAGTACTTC.

This sequence joins TRBV5-8 and TRBJ2-7, with TRBD1 matching over 9 bases. CDR3 length equals 16 residues. The junction had 16 bases not matched to a gene; V was cut back by 5 bases and J by 7 bases. CDR1 and CDR2 from the germline V gene are SGHTS and YDEGEE. The CDR3, as DNA: TGTGCCAGCAGGCCTCACAAACAGGGGGCTTTAAAAGAGCAGTACTTC. It is translated as CASRPHKQGALKEQYF.

The chain couples TRBV5-1 to TRBJ2-5; 11 nucleotides agree with TRBD2. The trim removed 7 bases at V and 1 base at J, leaving 6 bases unmatched. Germline V gene data show CDR1 as SGHRS and CDR2 as YFSETQ. This CDR3 has 15 residues. The CDR3 sequence: CASQKLAGVQETQYF. CDR3 DNA: TGCGCCAGCCAAAAACTAGCGGGGGTCCAAGAGACCCAGTACTTC. Together with reference TRBV5-1 and TRBJ2-5, the CDR3 gives the full variable domain: KAGVTQTPRYLIKTRGQQVTLSCSPISGHRSVSWYQQTPGQGLQFLFEYFSETQRNKGNFPGRFSGRQFSNSRSEMNVSTLELGDSALYLCASQKLAGVQETQYFGPGTRLLVL.

The rearrangement joins TRBV10-3 to TRBJ2-7; 11 nucleotides align to TRBD2. The length of the CDR3 is 15 residues. CDR1 is ENHRY and CDR2 is SYGVKD in the germline V gene. V lost 7 bases and J lost 4; bases outside the gene matches: 9. As DNA, the CDR3 is TGTGCCATCAATAATCCGGGACTAGCGGCTTACGAGCAGTACTTC. It codes for CAINNPGLAAYEQYF.